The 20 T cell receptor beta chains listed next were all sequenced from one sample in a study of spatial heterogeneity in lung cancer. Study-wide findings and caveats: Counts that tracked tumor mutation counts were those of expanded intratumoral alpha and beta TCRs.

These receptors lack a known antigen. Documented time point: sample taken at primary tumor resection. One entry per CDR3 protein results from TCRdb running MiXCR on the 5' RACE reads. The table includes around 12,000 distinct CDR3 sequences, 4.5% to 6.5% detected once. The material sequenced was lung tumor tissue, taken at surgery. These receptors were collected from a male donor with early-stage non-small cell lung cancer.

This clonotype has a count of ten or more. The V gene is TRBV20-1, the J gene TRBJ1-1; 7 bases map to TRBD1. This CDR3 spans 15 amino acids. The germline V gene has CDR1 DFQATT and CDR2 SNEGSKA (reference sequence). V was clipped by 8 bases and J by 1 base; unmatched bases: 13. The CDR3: CSTRPPGQPNTEAFF. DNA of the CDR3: TGCAGTACCAGACCACCGGGACAGCCGAACACTGAAGCTTTCTTT.

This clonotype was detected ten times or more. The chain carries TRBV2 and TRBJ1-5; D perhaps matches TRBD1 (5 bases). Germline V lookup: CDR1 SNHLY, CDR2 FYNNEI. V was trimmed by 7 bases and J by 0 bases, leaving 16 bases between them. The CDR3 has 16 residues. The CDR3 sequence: CASILGRGNSNQPQHF. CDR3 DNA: TGTGCCAGCATCCTGGGGAGGGGAAATAGCAATCAGCCCCAGCATTTT.

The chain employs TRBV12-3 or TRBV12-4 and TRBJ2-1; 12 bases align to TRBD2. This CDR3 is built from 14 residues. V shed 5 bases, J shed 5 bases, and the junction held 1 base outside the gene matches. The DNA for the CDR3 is TGTGCCAGCAGTCGACTAGCGGGGGACAATGAGCAGTTCTTC. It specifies CASSRLAGDNEQFF.

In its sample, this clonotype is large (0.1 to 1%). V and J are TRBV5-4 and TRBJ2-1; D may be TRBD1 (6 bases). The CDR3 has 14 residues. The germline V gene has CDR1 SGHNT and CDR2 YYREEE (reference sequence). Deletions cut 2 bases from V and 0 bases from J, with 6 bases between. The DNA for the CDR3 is TGTGCCAGCAGCTTAGGGGGCTCCTACAATGAGCAGTTCTTC. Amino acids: CASSLGGSYNEQFF.

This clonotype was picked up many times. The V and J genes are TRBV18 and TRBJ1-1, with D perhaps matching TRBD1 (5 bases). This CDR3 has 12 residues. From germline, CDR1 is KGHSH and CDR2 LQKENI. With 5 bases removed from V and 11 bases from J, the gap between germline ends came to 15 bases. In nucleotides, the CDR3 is TGTGCCAGCTCATCCCGGGTAGCAGGGGCTTTCTTT. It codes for CASSSRVAGAFF.

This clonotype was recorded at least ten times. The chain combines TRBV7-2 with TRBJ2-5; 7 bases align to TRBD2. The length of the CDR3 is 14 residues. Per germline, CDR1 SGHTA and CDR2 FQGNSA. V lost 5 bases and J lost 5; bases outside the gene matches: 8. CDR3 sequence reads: CASSKSGTLETQYF. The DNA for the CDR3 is TGTGCCAGCAGCAAGAGCGGGACGCTCGAGACCCAGTACTTC.

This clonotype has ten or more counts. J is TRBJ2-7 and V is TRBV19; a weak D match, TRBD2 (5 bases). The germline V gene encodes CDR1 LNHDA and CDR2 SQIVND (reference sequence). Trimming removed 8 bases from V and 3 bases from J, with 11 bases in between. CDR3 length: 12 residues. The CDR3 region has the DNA TGTGCCAGTCTTAGCGTTTTCTACGAGCAGTACGTC. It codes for CASLSVFYEQYV.

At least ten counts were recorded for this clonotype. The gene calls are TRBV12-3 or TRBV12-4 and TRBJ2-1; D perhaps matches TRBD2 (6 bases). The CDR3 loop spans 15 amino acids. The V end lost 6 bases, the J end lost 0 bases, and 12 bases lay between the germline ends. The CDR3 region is CASSTGLSSYNEQFF. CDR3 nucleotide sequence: TGTGCCAGCAGCACGGGACTCAGCTCCTACAATGAGCAGTTCTTC.

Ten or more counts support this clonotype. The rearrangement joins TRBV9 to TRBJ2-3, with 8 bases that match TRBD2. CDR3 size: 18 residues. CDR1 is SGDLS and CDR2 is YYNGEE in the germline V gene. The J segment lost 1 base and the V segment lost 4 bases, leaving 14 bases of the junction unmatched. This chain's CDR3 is CASSPRPSAGARTDTQYF. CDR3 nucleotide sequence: TGTGCCAGCAGCCCGAGACCGTCAGCGGGGGCCCGCACAGATACGCAGTATTTT.

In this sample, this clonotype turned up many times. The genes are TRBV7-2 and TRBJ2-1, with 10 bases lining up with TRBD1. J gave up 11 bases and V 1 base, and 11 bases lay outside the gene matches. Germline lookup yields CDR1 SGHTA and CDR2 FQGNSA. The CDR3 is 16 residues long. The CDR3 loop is CASSLVWDRGSSKQFF. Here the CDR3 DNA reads TGTGCCAGCAGCTTAGTTTGGGACAGGGGCTCCTCCAAGCAGTTCTTC.

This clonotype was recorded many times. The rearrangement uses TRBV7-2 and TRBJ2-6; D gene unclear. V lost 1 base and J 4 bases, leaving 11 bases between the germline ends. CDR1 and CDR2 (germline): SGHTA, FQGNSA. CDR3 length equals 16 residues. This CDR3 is CASSLVVSSGANVLTF. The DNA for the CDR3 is TGTGCCAGCAGCTTAGTTGTATCATCGGGGGCCAACGTCCTGACTTTC.

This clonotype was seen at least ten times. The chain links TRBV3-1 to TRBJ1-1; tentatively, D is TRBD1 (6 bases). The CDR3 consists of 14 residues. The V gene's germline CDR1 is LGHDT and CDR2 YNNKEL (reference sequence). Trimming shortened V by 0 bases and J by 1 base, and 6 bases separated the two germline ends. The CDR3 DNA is TGTGCCAGCAGCCAAGAGGACAGGAACACTGAAGCTTTCTTT. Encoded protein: CASSQEDRNTEAFF.

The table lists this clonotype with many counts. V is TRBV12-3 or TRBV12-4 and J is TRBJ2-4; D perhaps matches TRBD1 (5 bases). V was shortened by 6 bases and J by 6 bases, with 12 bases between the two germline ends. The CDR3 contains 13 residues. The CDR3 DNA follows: TGTGCCAGCAGCCCTCAGGGCAGAAACATTCAGTACTTC. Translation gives CASSPQGRNIQYF.

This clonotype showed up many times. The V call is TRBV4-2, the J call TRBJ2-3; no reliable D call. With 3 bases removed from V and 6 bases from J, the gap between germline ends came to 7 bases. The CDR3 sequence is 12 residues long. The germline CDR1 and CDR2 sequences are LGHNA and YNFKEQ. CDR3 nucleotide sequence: TGTGCCAGCAGCCACCGACCGGATACGCAGTATTTT. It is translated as CASSHRPDTQYF.

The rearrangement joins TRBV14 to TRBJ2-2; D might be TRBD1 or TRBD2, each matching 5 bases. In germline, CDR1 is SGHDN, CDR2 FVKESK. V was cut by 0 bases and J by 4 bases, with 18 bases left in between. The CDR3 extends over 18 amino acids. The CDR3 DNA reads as TGTGCCAGCAGCCAAGACGCTGTGTCGAGGGGCCGCACCGGGGAGCTGTTTTTT. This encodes CASSQDAVSRGRTGELFF.

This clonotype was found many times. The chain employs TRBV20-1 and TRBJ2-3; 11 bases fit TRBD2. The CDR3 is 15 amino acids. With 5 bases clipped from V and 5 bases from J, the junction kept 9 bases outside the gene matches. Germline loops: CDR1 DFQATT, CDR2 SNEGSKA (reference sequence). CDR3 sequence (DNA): TGCAGTGCTCCTTCGGATAGCGGGGGGGGAGATACGCAGTATTTT. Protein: CSAPSDSGGGDTQYF.

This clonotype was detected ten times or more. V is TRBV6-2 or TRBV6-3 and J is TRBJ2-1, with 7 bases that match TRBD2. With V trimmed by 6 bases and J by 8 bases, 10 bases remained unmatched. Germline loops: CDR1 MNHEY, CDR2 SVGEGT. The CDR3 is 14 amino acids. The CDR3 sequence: CASRLSGAGHEQFF. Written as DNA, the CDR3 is TGTGCCAGCAGGCTTTCGGGAGCGGGACATGAGCAGTTCTTC.

The CDR3 sequence: CASSDIQGLRAEAFF. CDR3 in DNA: TGTGCCAGCAGCGACATACAGGGGTTGCGGGCCGAAGCTTTCTTT. V gene TRBV4-2 combines with J gene TRBJ1-1, with 7 positions matching TRBD1. Germline lookup yields CDR1 LGHNA and CDR2 YNFKEQ. The CDR3 spans 15 residues. The V segment lost 5 bases and the J segment 8 bases; nucleotides outside the gene matches: 14.

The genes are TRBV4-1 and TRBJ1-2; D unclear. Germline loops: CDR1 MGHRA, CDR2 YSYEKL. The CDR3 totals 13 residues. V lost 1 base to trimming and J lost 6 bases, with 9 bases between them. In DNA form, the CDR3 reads TGCGCCAGCAGCCAAGGACTTATCGATGGCTACACCTTC. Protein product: CASSQGLIDGYTF.

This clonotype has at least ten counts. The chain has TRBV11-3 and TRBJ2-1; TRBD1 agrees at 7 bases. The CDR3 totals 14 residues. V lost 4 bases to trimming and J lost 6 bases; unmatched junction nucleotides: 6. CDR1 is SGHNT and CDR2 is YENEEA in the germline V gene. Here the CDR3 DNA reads TGTGCCAGCAGCTGGGGGACAGCTGCCAATGAGCAGTTCTTC. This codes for CASSWGTAANEQFF.